One TCR beta chain is described in this entry. This record belongs to a study of blood T cell repertoires in COVID-19. Profiling relied on immunoSEQ multiplex PCR, and the TCRdb table lists in-frame clones only, not all of them. This sample yields under 200,000 clones, of which around 89% are seen a single time; 6% belongs to the top ten. The sequencing sample was made of peripheral blood. The sequence came from a man between 40 and 49 years old with active or convalescent COVID-19.

The DNA of the CDR3 is TGTGCCAGCAGTAACAGCGGTACTAGCGGGGCTTCCTACGAGCAGTACTTC. Its translation is CASSNSGTSGASYEQYF. The rearrangement joins TRBV7-2 to TRBJ2-7, with TRBD2 matching 10 bases. Unmatched junction bases numbered 12, after V lost 6 bases and J lost 1 base. This CDR3 is 17 amino acids long. Germline V gene data show CDR1 as SGHTA and CDR2 as FQGNSA. Supplemented by reference TRBV7-2 and TRBJ2-7, the full variable domain reads GAGVSQSPSNKVTEKGKDVELRCDPISGHTALYWYRQSLGQGLEFLIYFQGNSAPDKSGLPSDRFSAERTGGSVSTLTIQRTQQEDSAVYLCASSNSGTSGASYEQYFGPGTRLTVT.